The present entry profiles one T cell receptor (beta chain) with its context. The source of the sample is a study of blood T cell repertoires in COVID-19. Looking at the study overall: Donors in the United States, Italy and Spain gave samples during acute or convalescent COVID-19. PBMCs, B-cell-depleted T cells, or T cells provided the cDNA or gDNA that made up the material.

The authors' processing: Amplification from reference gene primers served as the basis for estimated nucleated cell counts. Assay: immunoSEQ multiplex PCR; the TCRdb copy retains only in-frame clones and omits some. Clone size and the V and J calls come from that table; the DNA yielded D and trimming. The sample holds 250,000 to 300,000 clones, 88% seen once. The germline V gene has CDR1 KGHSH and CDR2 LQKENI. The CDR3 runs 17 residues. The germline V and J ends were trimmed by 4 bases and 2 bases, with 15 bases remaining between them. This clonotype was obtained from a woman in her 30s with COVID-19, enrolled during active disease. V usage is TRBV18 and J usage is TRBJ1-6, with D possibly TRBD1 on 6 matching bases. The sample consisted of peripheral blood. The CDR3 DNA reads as TGTGCCAGCTCACAAACAGAACAGGGAACCTATAATTCACCCCTCCACTTT. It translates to CASSQTEQGTYNSPLHF.